This T cell receptor (beta chain) was sequenced for a study of blood T cell repertoires in COVID-19. Turning to the study itself: Whether acute or convalescent, the COVID-19 samples came from the United States, Italy and Spain. Sample material is recorded as cDNA or gDNA derived from T cells, B-cell-depleted T cells, or PBMCs.

Germline V gene lookup returns CDR1 MNHEY and CDR2 SMNVEV (reference sequence). V was clipped by 5 bases and J by 7 bases, with 21 bases between them. The CDR3 has 15 amino acids. In the authors' methods: Estimation of nucleated cell counts relied on the amplification of reference gene primers. Clones were read by immunoSEQ multiplex PCR, and TCRdb kept only the in-frame ones, dropping some. V and J calls and clone size are given by that table; D and trimming were obtained from the DNA. Seen here are 350,000 to 450,000 clones, about 85% observed once, and the top ten hold about 3.6%. What was sequenced was peripheral blood. This receptor was identified in a young woman with acute or convalescent COVID-19. V gene TRBV27 combines with J gene TRBJ2-7, with D unresolved. The CDR3 bases are TGTGCCAGCAGTCTTGGGTTTGGTGGCGGAGCGGAGCAGTACTTC. It codes for CASSLGFGGGAEQYF.